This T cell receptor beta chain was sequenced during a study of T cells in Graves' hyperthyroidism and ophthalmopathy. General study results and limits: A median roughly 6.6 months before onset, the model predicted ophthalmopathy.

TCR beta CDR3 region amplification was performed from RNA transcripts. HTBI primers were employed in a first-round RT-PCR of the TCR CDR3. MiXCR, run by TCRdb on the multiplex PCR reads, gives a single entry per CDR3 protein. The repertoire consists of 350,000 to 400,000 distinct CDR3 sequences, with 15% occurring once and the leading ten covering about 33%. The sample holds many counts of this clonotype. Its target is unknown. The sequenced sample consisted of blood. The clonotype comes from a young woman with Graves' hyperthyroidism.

CDR3 DNA sequence: TGTGCCAGCAGTTTTGCCATGGGGACTAGGGGGGCCAATGAGCAGTTCTTC. Translating it yields CASSFAMGTRGANEQFF. The chain combines TRBV6-1 with TRBJ2-1; 8 nucleotides align to TRBD2. The germline V gene encodes CDR1 MNHNS and CDR2 SASEGT. Trimming at V came to 5 bases and at J to 6 bases, leaving 15 bases not matched to a gene. This CDR3 region has 17 residues.